This paragraph covers one TCR beta chain sequence. The antigen remains unidentified. Per germline, CDR1 MGHRA and CDR2 YSYEKL. V was shortened by 1 base and J by 3 bases, with 7 bases between the two germline ends. The CDR3 is 13 amino acids. The entry originates in a study of immune evolution from preneoplasia to lung adenocarcinoma. Regarding the study as a whole: Top clone share appeared to fall from AAH through AIS, MIA, adenocarcinoma.

The method was immunoSEQ multiplex PCR; TCRdb's version includes in-frame clones alone and lacks a portion of them. This sample has some 7,500 clones, with about 85% found just once. Two lung cancer pathologists independently confirmed each histologic diagnosis. V gene TRBV4-1 combines with J gene TRBJ2-7, with no clear D. The receptor comes from an older person with lung adenocarcinoma. Specimen: FFPE minimally invasive lung adenocarcinoma tissue. The CDR3 region has the DNA TGCGCCAGCAGCCAAGCGAAAAGCTACGAGCAGTACTTC. Residues: CASSQAKSYEQYF.